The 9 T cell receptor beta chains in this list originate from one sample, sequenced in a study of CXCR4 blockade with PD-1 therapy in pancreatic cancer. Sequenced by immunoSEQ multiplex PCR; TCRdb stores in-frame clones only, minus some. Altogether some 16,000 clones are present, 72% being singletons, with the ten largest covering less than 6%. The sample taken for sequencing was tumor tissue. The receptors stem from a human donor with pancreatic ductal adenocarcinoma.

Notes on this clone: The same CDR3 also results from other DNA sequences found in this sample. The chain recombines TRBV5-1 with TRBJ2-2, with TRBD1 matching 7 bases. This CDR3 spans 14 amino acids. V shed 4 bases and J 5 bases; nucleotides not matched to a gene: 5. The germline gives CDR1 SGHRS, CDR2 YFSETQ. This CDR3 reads CASSPRQGTGELFF. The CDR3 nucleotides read TGCGCCAGCAGCCCTAGACAGGGTACCGGGGAGCTGTTTTTT.

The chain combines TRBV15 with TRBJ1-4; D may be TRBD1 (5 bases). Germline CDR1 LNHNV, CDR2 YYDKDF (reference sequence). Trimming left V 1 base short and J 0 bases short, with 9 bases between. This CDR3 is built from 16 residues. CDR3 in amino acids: CATSRGDLATNEKLFF. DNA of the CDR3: TGTGCCACCAGCAGAGGGGACCTTGCAACTAATGAAAAACTGTTTTTT.

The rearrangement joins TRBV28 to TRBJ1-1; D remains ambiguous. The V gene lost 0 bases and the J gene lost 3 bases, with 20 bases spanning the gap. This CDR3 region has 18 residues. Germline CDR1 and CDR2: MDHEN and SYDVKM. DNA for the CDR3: TGTGCCAGCAGTTTATGCACAGCGCCGTGTGATCGGGACACTGAAGCTTTCTTT. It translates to CASSLCTAPCDRDTEAFF.

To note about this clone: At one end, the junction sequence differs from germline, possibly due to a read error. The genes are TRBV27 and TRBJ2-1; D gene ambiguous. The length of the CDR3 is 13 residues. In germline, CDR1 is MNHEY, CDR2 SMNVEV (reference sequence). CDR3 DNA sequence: TGTGCCACCAGTGATTACTTTTACAATGAGCAGTTCTTC. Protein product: CATSDYFYNEQFF.

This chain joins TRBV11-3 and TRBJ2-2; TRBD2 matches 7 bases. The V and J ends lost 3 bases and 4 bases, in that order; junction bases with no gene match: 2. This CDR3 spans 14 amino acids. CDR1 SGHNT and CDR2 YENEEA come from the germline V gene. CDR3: CASSLTSLTGELFF. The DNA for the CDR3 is TGTGCCAGCAGCTTGACTAGCCTCACCGGGGAGCTGTTTTTT.

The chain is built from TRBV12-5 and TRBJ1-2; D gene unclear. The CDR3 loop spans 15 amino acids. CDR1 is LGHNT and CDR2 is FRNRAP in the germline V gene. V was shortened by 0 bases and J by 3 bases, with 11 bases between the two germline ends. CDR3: CASGLVNSGDYGYTF. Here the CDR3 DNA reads TGTGCTAGTGGTTTGGTAAACTCTGGGGACTATGGCTACACCTTC.

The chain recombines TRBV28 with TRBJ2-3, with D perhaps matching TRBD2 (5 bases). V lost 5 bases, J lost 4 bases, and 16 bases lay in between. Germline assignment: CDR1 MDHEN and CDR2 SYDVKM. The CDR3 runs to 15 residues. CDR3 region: CASSRTLRGPDTQYF. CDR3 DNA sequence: TGTGCCAGCAGTCGCACCCTTCGGGGTCCAGATACGCAGTATTTT.

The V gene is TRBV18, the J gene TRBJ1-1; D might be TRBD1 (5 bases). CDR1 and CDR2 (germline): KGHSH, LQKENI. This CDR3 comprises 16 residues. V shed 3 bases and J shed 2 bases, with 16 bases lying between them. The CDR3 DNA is TGTGCCAGCTCACCTAGGGCGGGACCCGGAAACACTGAAGCTTTCTTT. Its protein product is CASSPRAGPGNTEAFF.

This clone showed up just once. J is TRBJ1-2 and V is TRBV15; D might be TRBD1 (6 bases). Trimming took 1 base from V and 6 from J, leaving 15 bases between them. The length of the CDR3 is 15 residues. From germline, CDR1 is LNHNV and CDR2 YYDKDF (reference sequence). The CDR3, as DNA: TGTGCCACCAGCAGAGTTCCCGGGACATTCGATGGCTACACCTTC. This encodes CATSRVPGTFDGYTF.